The present entry profiles one T cell receptor beta chain with its context. The antigen is undetermined. Each CDR3 protein is one row after TCRdb ran MiXCR on the reads. The data contain roughly 350,000 distinct CDR3 sequences, nearly 35% of them singletons. The sample is drawn from a study of T cell repertoires in cytomegalovirus infection. About the study: Selected CMV epitopes included recently identified HLA-C-restricted ones as well as well-studied HLA-B-restricted ones. Public TCR beta signatures marked donors with CMV infection and the matching HLA.

Broader study findings: Totalled public TCR beta family frequency picked out people who carried CMV plus the relevant HLA.

V lost 5 bases to trimming and J lost 7 bases; unmatched junction nucleotides: 12. Germline CDR1 reads SEHNR; CDR2 reads FQNEAQ (reference sequence). CDR3 length: 15 residues. The specimen was cultured PBMCs, collected from culture after CMV antigen stimulation. The chain joins TRBV7-9 to TRBJ2-5; 8 bases are shared with TRBD1. The sequence came from a human donor in good health (CMV status not recorded). Some clones in this sample may be carry-over from other donors' samples. The CDR3 protein is CASSTEAGGAGTQYF. CDR3 nucleotides: TGTGCCAGCAGCACCGAAGCAGGGGGCGCGGGGACCCAGTACTTC.